This T cell receptor (beta chain) was captured in a study of cytomegalovirus exposure and HLA in healthy donors. About the study: Earlier work reported 117 million unique TCR beta sequences from about 179 million T cells.

On this clone: The same CDR3 can be traced to other DNA sequences in this sample.

V was cut by 5 bases and J by 6 bases, with 11 bases left in between. The germline V gene has CDR1 MNHEY and CDR2 SMNVEV (reference sequence). CDR3 length: 12 amino acids. Healthy bone marrow donors made up the donors. Vbeta (60) and Jbeta (13) primers were used in the PCR. Profiling relied on immunoSEQ multiplex PCR, and the TCRdb table lists in-frame clones only, not all of them. The data hold about 190,000 clones, with roughly 81% observed a single time. The rearrangement joins TRBV27 to TRBJ2-7; unclear D gene. The sequence derives from a woman between 25 and 40 years old in good health and CMV-seropositive. The sample was PBMCs. CDR3 sequence reads: CASSPRPGEQYF. The CDR3 DNA is TGTGCCAGCAGTCCTCGACCGGGCGAGCAGTACTTC.